The 3 T cell receptor beta chains below all came from one sample that was sequenced in a study of cytomegalovirus exposure and HLA in healthy donors. Primers included in the PCR were 60 Vbeta and 13 Jbeta primers. The data were produced by immunoSEQ multiplex PCR, yet TCRdb's version contains in-frame clones alone and is incomplete. This table holds over 130,000 clones, approximately 85% found once. The sequenced sample was PBMCs. These receptors were obtained from a man aged 45-65 years in good health and CMV-seropositive.

The CDR3, as DNA: TGTGCCAGCCGAAGGGCACAGGGAAGTGACACTGAAGCTTTCTTT. Translation gives CASRRAQGSDTEAFF. The genes are TRBV28 and TRBJ1-1, with D possibly being TRBD1 (6 bases). The V end lost 8 bases, the J end lost 3 bases, and 19 bases lay between the germline ends. Germline assignment: CDR1 MDHEN and CDR2 SYDVKM. The CDR3 has 15 residues.

J is TRBJ2-1 and V is TRBV5-4, with TRBD2 matching over 16 bases. With 3 bases clipped from V and 9 bases from J, the junction kept 9 bases outside the gene matches. This CDR3 is 17 amino acids long. Per germline, CDR1 SGHNT and CDR2 YYREEE (reference sequence). The CDR3 is CASSWGLAGGRIGEQFF. In DNA, the CDR3 is TGTGCCAGCAGCTGGGGACTAGCGGGAGGGCGGATTGGTGAGCAGTTCTTC.

This chain joins TRBV27 and TRBJ2-3; D may be TRBD2 (6 bases). CDR1 and CDR2 from the germline V gene are MNHEY and SMNVEV (reference sequence). This CDR3 comprises 18 residues. Trimming removed 4 bases at V and 1 base at J, with 21 bases between. DNA of the CDR3: TGTGCCAGCAGTTACAACTTTTTCGCGGGAATGGGCACAGATACGCAGTATTTT. Protein: CASSYNFFAGMGTDTQYF.